A selection of T cell receptor beta chains follows, all from one sample in a study of graft-versus-host responses after intestinal transplantation. Using immunoSEQ multiplex PCR, the repertoire was profiled, and TCRdb retains in-frame clones only, with some absent. Altogether around 20,000 clones are present, more than 80% being singletons, with the ten largest covering 1.5% to 2.5%. The sequencing used PBMCs, collected 357 days after transplant. All receptors derive from a human patient who received an intestinal transplant, so some T cells may come from the graft donor. Both conserved end residues are part of each CDR3. A D gene is named only where the DNA matches it firmly.

d_call j_call v_call cdr3_length cdr3_aa cdr3_nt
NA TRBJ1-3 TRBV10-3 16 CAISESTVSSGNTIYF TGTGCCATCAGTGAGTCGACGGTTAGCTCTGGAAACACCATATATTTT
NA TRBJ1-2 TRBV20-1 11 CSASPRGGYTF TGCAGTGCTAGCCCCCGGGGTGGCTACACCTTC
NA TRBJ2-1 TRBV5-6 15 CASSPPVGPNNEQFF TGTGCCAGCAGCCCCCCAGTTGGGCCTAACAATGAGCAGTTCTTC
NA TRBJ2-7 TRBV29-1 12 CSVDRGPYEQYF TGCAGCGTTGACAGGGGACCCTACGAGCAGTACTTC
TRBD2 TRBJ2-2 TRBV19 15 CASSWTGGVTGELFF TGTGCCAGTTCCTGGACGGGGGGGGTCACCGGGGAGCTGTTTTTT
NA TRBJ2-3 TRBV9 14 CASSVELGTDTQYF TGTGCCAGCAGCGTAGAACTAGGCACAGATACGCAGTATTTT
NA TRBJ2-2 TRBV9 15 CASSVGLASTGELFF TGTGCCAGCAGCGTAGGCCTAGCGAGTACCGGGGAGCTGTTTTTT
NA TRBJ2-2 TRBV11-2 14 CASSLVYATGELFF TGTGCCAGCAGCTTAGTTTATGCCACCGGGGAGCTGTTTTTT
TRBD2 TRBJ2-7 TRBV19 15 CAPPTVAGKNYEQYF TGTGCCCCCCCCACAGTAGCGGGGAAGAACTACGAGCAGTACTTC
TRBD1 TRBJ2-3 TRBV7-9 14 CASSPRQGTDTQYF TGTGCCAGCAGCCCCCGACAGGGAACAGATACGCAGTATTTT
NA TRBJ2-5 TRBV2 14 CASRGDLALETQYF TGTGCCAGCAGAGGGGATCTAGCGTTAGAGACCCAGTACTTC
TRBD2 TRBJ2-3 TRBV9 16 CASSVGGRVHTDTQYF TGTGCCAGCAGCGTAGGGGGGAGGGTTCACACAGATACGCAGTATTTT
NA TRBJ2-4 TRBV19 11 CASSGGSIQYF TGTGCCAGTAGTGGTGGGAGCATTCAGTACTTC
NA TRBJ2-5 TRBV7-2 15 CASSEYVEQDETQYF TGTGCCAGCAGCGAGTATGTGGAGCAGGACGAGACCCAGTACTTC
TRBD1 TRBJ1-2 TRBV19 14 CASTEGGQNYGYTF TGTGCCAGTACCGAAGGGGGACAGAACTATGGCTACACCTTC
NA TRBJ2-3 TRBV19 19 CASSIRRVTGNPLTDTQYF TGTGCCAGTAGTATTAGGCGGGTCACAGGGAATCCCCTCACAGATACGCAGTATTTT
TRBD2 TRBJ2-3 TRBV5-1 13 CASSWGGADTQYF TGCGCCAGCAGCTGGGGGGGTGCGGATACGCAGTATTTT
NA TRBJ1-2 TRBV6-1 12 CASSEVGYGYTF TGTGCCAGCAGTGAAGTGGGGTATGGCTACACCTTC